The clone carrying this T cell receptor (beta chain) occurred a few times. Its antigen is unknown. Synthesis of TCR cDNA relied on 5'RACE template switching, which attached a universal primer site and UMIs. A single record per CDR3 protein comes from TCRdb applying MiXCR to the 5' RACE reads. The sample shows under 200,000 distinct CDR3 sequences, around 7.2% of them seen only once. These data belong to a study of T cells after yellow fever vaccination. Whole-study context: The fractions with low cell numbers were processed using SMART-Seq v4 Ultra Low Input.

Overall study findings and caveats: Clones from primary vaccination mostly reappeared after the booster (around 96% CD4, 88% CD8).

Trimming stripped 1 base from V and 1 base from J, with 7 bases between. In germline, CDR1 is MNHNS, CDR2 SASEGT. The CDR3 sequence is 14 residues long. Sequences were derived from CD4+ T cells sorted from PBMCs, sampled 4 to 6 days after the first yellow fever vaccination. The chain links TRBV6-1 to TRBJ1-1; D possibly corresponds to TRBD1 (6 bases). This TCR derives from a man between 18 and 35 years old who received the YFV17D yellow fever vaccine. DNA for the CDR3: TGTGCCAGCAGTGAAGTACAGGGGAACACTGAAGCTTTCTTT. As protein: CASSEVQGNTEAFF.